This TCR beta chain was retrieved from a study of cytomegalovirus exposure and HLA in healthy donors. General study results and limits: Listed as cytomegalovirus-associated were over 150 TCR beta chains.

The germline gives CDR1 MNHNY, CDR2 SVGAGI (reference sequence). CDR3 length: 13 residues. The V and J ends lost 6 bases and 4 bases respectively, with 11 bases between them. About this clone: Its cognate antigen is unknown.

The PCR had 60 Vbeta and 13 Jbeta primers. Assay used: immunoSEQ multiplex PCR; TCRdb lists only in-frame clones, some missing. Of over 100,000 clones listed, roughly four fifths are singletons. The specimen sequenced was PBMCs. V usage is TRBV6-6 and J usage is TRBJ2-3; D call uncertain. The source is a female donor in good health and CMV-seropositive. CDR3 nucleotides: TGTGCCAGCAGCCTCCCCCCCTCAGATACGCAGTATTTT. The encoded protein is CASSLPPSDTQYF.